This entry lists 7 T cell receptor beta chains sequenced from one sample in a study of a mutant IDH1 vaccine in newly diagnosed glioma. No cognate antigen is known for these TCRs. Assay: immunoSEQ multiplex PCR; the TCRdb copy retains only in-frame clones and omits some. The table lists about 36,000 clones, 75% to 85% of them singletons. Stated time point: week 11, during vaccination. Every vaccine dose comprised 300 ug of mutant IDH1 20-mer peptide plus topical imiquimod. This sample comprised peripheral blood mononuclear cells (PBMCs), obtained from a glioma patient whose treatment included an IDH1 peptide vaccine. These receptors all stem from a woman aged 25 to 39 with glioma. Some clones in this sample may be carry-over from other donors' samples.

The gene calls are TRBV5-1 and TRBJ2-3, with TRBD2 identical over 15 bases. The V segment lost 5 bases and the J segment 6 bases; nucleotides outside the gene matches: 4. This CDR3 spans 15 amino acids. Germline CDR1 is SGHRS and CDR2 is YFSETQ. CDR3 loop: CASRGLAGGADTQYF. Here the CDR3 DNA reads TGCGCCAGCAGGGGACTAGCGGGAGGAGCTGATACGCAGTATTTT.

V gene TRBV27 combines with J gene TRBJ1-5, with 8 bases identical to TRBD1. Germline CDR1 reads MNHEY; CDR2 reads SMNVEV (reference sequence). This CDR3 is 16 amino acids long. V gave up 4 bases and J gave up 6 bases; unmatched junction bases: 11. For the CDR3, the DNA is TGTGCCAGCAGTTCGATCGGGCAGGGGGCGCGTCAGCCCCAGCATTTT. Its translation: CASSSIGQGARQPQHF.

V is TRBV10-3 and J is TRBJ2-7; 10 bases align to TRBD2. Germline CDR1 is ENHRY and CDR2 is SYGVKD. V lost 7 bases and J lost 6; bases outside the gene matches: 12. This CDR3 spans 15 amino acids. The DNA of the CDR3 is TGTGCCATCATACGTCGGCTAGCGGGAGTAGGCGAGCAGTACTTC. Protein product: CAIIRRLAGVGEQYF.

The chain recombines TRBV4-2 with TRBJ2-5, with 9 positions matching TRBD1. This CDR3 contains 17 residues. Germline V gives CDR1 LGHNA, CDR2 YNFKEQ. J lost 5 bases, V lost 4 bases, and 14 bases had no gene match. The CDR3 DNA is TGTGCCAGCAGCCCCGCCCTCGGACAGGGGACGGCGGAGACCCAGTACTTC. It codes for CASSPALGQGTAETQYF.

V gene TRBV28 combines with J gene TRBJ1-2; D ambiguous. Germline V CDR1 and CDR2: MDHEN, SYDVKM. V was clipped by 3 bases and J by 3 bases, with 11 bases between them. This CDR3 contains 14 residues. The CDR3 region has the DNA TGTGCCAGCAGTTTTTCCGGGCGGGACTATGGCTACACCTTC. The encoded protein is CASSFSGRDYGYTF.

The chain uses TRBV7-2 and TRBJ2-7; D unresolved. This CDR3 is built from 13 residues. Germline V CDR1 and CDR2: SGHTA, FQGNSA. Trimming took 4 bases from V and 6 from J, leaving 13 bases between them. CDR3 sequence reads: CASSSWSEGEQYF. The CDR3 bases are TGTGCCAGCAGCTCCTGGTCGGAAGGCGAGCAGTACTTC.

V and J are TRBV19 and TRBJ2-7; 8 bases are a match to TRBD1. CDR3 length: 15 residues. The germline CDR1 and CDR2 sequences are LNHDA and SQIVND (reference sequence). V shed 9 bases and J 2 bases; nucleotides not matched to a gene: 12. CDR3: CASSPRDRGPYEQYF. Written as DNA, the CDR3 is TGTGCCAGCTCGCCCCGCGACAGGGGTCCCTACGAGCAGTACTTC.